The TCR beta chain described here comes from a study of shared clonotypes between healthy human individuals. As for the study in general: With ages of 18 to 49, the donors were two women and a few men.

In the original analysis: Filtering of immunoSEQ junctional sequences could not match full-length read filtering. TCRdb's copy holds only in-frame clones and misses some; the assay was immunoSEQ multiplex PCR. The D gene and trimming were derived from the DNA, and the V and J assignments and clone size from that table. This table holds hundreds of thousands of clones, 95% to 98% found once. The length of the CDR3 is 14 residues. V was pared by 2 bases and J by 5 bases, with 1 base of the junction left unmatched. In germline, CDR1 is SGDLS, CDR2 YYNGEE. As defined, naive CD8 cells were CD45RO-negative and positively selected for CCR7, with terminally differentiated effector memory CD45RA+ cells excluded.

This TCR was sampled from a man aged 25-40 years in good health. Source material: naive CD8+ T cells sorted from blood. The chain links TRBV9 to TRBJ2-2; 9 positions match TRBD1. In DNA form, the CDR3 reads TGTGCCAGCAGCGTCGGGACAGGGACCGGGGAGCTGTTTTTT. Translating it yields CASSVGTGTGELFF.